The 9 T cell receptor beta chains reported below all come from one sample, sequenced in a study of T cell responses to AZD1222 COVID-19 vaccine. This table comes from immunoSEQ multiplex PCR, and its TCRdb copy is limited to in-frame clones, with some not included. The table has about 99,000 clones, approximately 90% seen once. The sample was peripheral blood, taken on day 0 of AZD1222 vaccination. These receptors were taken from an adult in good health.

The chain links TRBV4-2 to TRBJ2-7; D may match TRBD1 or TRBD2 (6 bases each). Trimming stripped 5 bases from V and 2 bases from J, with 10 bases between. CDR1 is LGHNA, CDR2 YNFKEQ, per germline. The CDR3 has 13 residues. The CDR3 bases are TGTGCCAGCAGCGGGGGGACAACCTACGAGCAGTACTTC. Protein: CASSGGTTYEQYF.

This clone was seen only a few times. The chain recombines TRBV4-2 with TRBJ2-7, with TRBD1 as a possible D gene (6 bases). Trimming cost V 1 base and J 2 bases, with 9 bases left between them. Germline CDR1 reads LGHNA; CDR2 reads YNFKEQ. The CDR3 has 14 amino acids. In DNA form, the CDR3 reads TGTGCCAGCAGCCAAGGACAGGAAACCTACGAGCAGTACTTC. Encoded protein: CASSQGQETYEQYF.

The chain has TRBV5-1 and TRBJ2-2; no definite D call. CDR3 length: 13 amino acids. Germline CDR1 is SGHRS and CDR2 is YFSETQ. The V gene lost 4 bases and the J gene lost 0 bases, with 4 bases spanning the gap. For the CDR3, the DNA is TGCGCCAGCAGCCCGGCGAACACCGGGGAGCTGTTTTTT. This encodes CASSPANTGELFF. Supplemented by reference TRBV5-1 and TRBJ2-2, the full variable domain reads KAGVTQTPRYLIKTRGQQVTLSCSPISGHRSVSWYQQTPGQGLQFLFEYFSETQRNKGNFPGRFSGRQFSNSRSEMNVSTLELGDSALYLCASSPANTGELFFGEGSRLTVL.

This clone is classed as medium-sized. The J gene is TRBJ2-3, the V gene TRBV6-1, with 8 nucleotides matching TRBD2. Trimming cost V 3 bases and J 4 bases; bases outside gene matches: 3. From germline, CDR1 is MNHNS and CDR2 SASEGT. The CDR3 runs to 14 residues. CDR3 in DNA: TGTGCCAGCAGTGAGGGACTAGAATCAGATACGCAGTATTTT. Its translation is CASSEGLESDTQYF.

In DNA, the CDR3 is TGTGCCAGCAGCTCAGCGGATGAGACCCAGTACTTC. Amino acid sequence: CASSSADETQYF. The genes are TRBV9 and TRBJ2-5, with a tentative D call TRBD2 (5 bases). CDR3 length equals 12 residues. Germline V gene data show CDR1 as SGDLS and CDR2 as YYNGEE. The V and J ends lost 4 bases and 5 bases respectively, with 9 bases between them.

CDR3 sequence (DNA): TGTGCCAGTACCTTAGGGGGGGGCGGCGATCAGCCCCAGCATTTT. Residues: CASTLGGGGDQPQHF. V and J are TRBV19 and TRBJ1-5; tentative D call: TRBD1 (6 bases). V dropped 7 bases and J dropped 5 bases, with 18 bases sitting between them. The V gene's germline CDR1 is LNHDA and CDR2 SQIVND (reference sequence). The CDR3 runs 15 residues.

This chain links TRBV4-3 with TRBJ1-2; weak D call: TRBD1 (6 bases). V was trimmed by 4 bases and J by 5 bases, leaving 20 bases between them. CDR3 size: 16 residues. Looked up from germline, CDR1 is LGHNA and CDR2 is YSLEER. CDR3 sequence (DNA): TGCGCCAGCAGCCGCCACAGGGAGGATTTCTTATATGGCTACACCTTC. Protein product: CASSRHREDFLYGYTF.

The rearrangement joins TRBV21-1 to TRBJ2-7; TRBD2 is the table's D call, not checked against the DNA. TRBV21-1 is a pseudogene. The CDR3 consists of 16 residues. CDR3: CASSESPAGTSNEQYV. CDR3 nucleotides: TGTGCCAGCAGCGAAAGCCCCGCCGGGACTAGCAACGAGCAGTACGTC.

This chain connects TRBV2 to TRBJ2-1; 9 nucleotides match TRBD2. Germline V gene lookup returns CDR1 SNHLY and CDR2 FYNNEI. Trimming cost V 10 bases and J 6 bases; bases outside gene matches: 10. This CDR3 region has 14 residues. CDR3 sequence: CATTPAGGLNEQFF. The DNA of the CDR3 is TGTGCCACCACGCCGGCGGGGGGGCTCAATGAGCAGTTCTTC.